The 10 T cell receptor beta chains in this list originate from one sample, sequenced in a study of blood T cell repertoires in COVID-19. TCRdb's copy holds only in-frame clones and misses some; the assay was immunoSEQ multiplex PCR. Altogether 220,000 or so clones are present, 70% to 90% being singletons, with the ten largest covering roughly 14%. Sequencing was carried out using PBMCs or T cells enriched from blood (not recorded which). These receptors all stem from a woman aged 50 to 60 with acute COVID-19.

Only one count was recorded for this clone. The V gene is TRBV27, the J gene TRBJ1-5; TRBD1 might be the D (6 bases). CDR1 is MNHEY and CDR2 is SMNVEV in the germline V gene (reference sequence). The V and J ends lost 6 bases and 0 bases respectively, with 12 bases between them. The CDR3 covers 15 residues. The CDR3 protein is CASRRGNRSNQPQHF. DNA of the CDR3: TGTGCCAGCAGGAGGGGGAATCGTAGCAATCAGCCCCAGCATTTT.

The chain combines TRBV28 with TRBJ1-5, with D perhaps matching TRBD1 (6 bases). Germline loops: CDR1 MDHEN, CDR2 SYDVKM. This CDR3 contains 16 residues. Trimming stripped 7 bases from V and 1 base from J, with 17 bases between. This chain's CDR3 is CASTRGQWKSNQPQHF. CDR3 sequence (DNA): TGTGCCAGCACCCGAGGACAGTGGAAAAGCAATCAGCCCCAGCATTTT.

The chain employs TRBV28 and TRBJ1-2; no firm D call. The CDR3 loop spans 12 amino acids. Germline loops: CDR1 MDHEN, CDR2 SYDVKM. V was pared by 0 bases and J by 11 bases, with 10 bases between. Here the CDR3 reads CASSLWKRGYTF. The DNA for the CDR3 is TGTGCCAGCAGTTTATGGAAACGGGGTTACACCTTC.

The V call is TRBV10-3, the J call TRBJ1-5, with D possibly TRBD1 on 6 matching bases. Trimming took off 8 bases at V and 6 bases at J, with 26 bases between the two ends. The CDR3 extends over 17 amino acids. Germline lookup yields CDR1 ENHRY and CDR2 SYGVKD. The CDR3 sequence: CAISPSENRVVCQPQHF. Written as DNA, the CDR3 is TGTGCCATCTCCCCTTCTGAGAACAGGGTAGTTTGTCAGCCCCAGCATTTT.

The chain links TRBV27 to TRBJ2-1; D possibly corresponds to TRBD1 (5 bases). This CDR3 spans 15 amino acids. Germline V gene lookup returns CDR1 MNHEY and CDR2 SMNVEV (reference sequence). V dropped 6 bases and J dropped 7 bases, with 19 bases sitting between them. For the CDR3, the DNA is TGTGCCAGCAGGGGGCGGCAGGCCACTTTGAATGAGCAGTTCTTC. As protein: CASRGRQATLNEQFF.

This chain connects TRBV19 to TRBJ2-7; TRBD2 might be the D (7 bases). V shed 5 bases and J shed 4 bases, with 18 bases lying between them. The V gene's germline CDR1 is LNHDA and CDR2 SQIVND (reference sequence). The CDR3 is 15 residues long. CDR3 sequence: CASSFGGGFLYEQYF. CDR3 DNA: TGTGCCAGTAGTTTCGGCGGGGGCTTTTTGTACGAGCAGTACTTC.

The J gene is TRBJ1-1, the V gene TRBV10-3; D is unresolved. V was pared by 6 bases and J by 7 bases, with 15 bases between. From germline, CDR1 is ENHRY and CDR2 SYGVKD. The CDR3 contains 13 residues. CDR3 DNA: TGTGCCATCAGCGACTTAACGCGTGGTGAAGCTTTCTTT. This gives the protein CAISDLTRGEAFF.

The chain links TRBV2 to TRBJ1-2, with D maybe TRBD1 (6 bases). Looked up from germline, CDR1 is SNHLY and CDR2 is FYNNEI. The CDR3 covers 13 residues. V lost 0 bases and J lost 7, with 9 bases in between. The CDR3 loop reads CASSEAQGTGYTF. CDR3 nucleotides: TGTGCCAGCAGTGAAGCCCAGGGGACTGGCTACACCTTC.

The chain carries TRBV19 and TRBJ1-5, with D unclear. V was trimmed by 1 base and J by 2 bases, leaving 6 bases between them. The length of the CDR3 is 14 residues. Germline V gene data show CDR1 as LNHDA and CDR2 as SQIVND (reference sequence). CDR3 sequence (DNA): TGTGCCAGTAGTATAGGAGTTGGCAATCAGCCCCAGCATTTT. This translates into CASSIGVGNQPQHF.

The rearrangement joins TRBV4-3 to TRBJ2-5; the D gene is possibly TRBD1 (6 bases). V was pared by 1 base and J by 4 bases, with 7 bases between. CDR1 is LGHNA and CDR2 is YSLEER in the germline V gene. CDR3 length equals 13 residues. Here the CDR3 reads CASSQGGGETQYF. The DNA for the CDR3 is TGCGCCAGCAGCCAAGGAGGGGGAGAGACCCAGTACTTC.